This TCR beta chain was identified during a study of OX40 agonist ivuxolimab in advanced cancers. Looking at the study overall: Each dose-escalation patient presented with hepatocellular carcinoma, melanoma, renal cell or head and neck cancer. Findings and caveats of the study: At doses 0.1 to 3.0 mg/kg, CD4+ and CD8+ clones expanded. What antigens the expanded peripheral T cells recognized was never established.

Patients with a history of autoimmune disease or on systemic immunosuppression were excluded. TCRdb's copy holds only in-frame clones and misses some; the assay was immunoSEQ multiplex PCR. Found here are more than 75,000 clones, about 85% of them singletons; the top ten hold 1% to 1.3%. About this clone itself: What it binds is not known.

This clonotype was obtained from an adult with an advanced solid tumor such as melanoma, head and neck, liver or kidney cancer. Sequenced here: CD4+ or CD8+ T cells sorted from blood, sampled in a trial of the OX40 agonist ivuxolimab.

CDR3 residues: CSVRQSDGTDTQYF. The CDR3 DNA reads TGCAGCGTTCGACAGAGCGACGGCACAGATACGCAGTATTTT. V usage is TRBV29-1 and J usage is TRBJ2-3, with D perhaps TRBD1 (5 bases). The germline V gene has CDR1 SQVTM and CDR2 ANQGSEA. V lost 5 bases, J lost 1 base, and 13 bases lay in between. This CDR3 is built from 14 residues.